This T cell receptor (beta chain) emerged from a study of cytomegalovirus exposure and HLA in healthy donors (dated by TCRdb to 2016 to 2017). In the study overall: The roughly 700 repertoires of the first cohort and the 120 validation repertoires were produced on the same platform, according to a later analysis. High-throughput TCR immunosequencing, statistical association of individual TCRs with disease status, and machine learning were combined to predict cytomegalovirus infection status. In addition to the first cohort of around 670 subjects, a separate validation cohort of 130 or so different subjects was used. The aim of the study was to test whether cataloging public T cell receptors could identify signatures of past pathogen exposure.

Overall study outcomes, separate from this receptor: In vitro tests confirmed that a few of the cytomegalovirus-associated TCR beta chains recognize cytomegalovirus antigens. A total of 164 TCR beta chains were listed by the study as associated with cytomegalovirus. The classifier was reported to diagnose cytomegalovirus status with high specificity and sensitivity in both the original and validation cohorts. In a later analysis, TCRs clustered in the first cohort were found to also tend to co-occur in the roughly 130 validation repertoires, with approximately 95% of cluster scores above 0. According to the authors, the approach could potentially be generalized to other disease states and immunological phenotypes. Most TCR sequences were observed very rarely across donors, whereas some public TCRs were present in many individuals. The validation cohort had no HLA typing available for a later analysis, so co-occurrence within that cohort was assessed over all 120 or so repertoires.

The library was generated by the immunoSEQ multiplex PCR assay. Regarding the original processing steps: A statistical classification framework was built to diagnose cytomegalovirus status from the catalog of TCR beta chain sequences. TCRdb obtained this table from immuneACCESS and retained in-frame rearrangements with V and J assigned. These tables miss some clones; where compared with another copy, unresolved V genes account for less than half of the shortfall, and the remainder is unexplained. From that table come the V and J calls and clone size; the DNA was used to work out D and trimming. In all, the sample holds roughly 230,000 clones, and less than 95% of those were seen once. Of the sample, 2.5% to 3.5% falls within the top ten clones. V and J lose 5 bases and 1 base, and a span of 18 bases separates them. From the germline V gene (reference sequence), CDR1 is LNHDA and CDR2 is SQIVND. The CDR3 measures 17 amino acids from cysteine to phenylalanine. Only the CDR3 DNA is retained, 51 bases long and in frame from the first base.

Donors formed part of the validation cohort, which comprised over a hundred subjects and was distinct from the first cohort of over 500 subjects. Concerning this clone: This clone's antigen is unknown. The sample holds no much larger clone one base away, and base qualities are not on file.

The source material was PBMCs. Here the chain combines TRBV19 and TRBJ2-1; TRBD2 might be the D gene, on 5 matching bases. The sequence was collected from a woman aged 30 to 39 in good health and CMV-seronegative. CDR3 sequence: CASSAIEGWSSYNEQFF. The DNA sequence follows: TGTGCCAGTAGTGCCATAGAGGGCTGGTCGTCCTACAATGAGCAGTTCTTC.